This T cell receptor (beta chain) was captured by sequencing in a study of regulatory T cells in long-lasting Graves disease. Time point in this sample: newly diagnosed GD, antithyroid drugs for less than 3 months. Extracted PBMC RNA gave rise to the TCR library. In the case of this clonotype: The antigen is undetermined.

Trimming cost V 2 bases and J 2 bases, with 9 bases left between them. The CDR3 is 14 residues long. Building the TCR beta libraries relied on iRepertoire HTBI primers, and CDR3 regions underwent Arm-PCR. MiXCR, applied by TCRdb to the multiplex PCR reads, yields one record per CDR3 protein. The data show 240,000 or so distinct CDR3 sequences, 20% seen once. Whole-study results and caveats: More public clonotypes were shared by persistent patients (about 3,000) than by new patients (about 1,000).

The rearrangement uses TRBV12-3 or TRBV12-4 and TRBJ2-5, with TRBD2 as a possible D gene (5 bases). The sample in question was peripheral blood mononuclear cells (PBMCs), obtained at new diagnosis, from a patient treated with antithyroid drugs. The TCR was taken from a female donor with Graves disease. In DNA, the CDR3 is TGTGCCAGCAGTTTACGCGGGCTACAAGAGACCCAGTACTTC. Translating it yields CASSLRGLQETQYF.